A single TCR beta chain is shown here with its context. The sample belongs to a study of PD-L1 blockade in urothelial cancer. Time point of the sample: peripheral blood 6 weeks after treatment start. Generated by immunoSEQ multiplex PCR, the TCRdb table keeps only in-frame clones and is missing some. The table lists some 120,000 clones, more than 85% of them singletons. This sequence originates from a man in his sixties with urothelial cancer. Sequenced here: PBMCs, sampled around atezolizumab (anti-PD-L1) treatment.

The CDR3 coding sequence is TGTGCCAGCAGCGAAGGGCGACAGGCTTACGGCTACACCTTC. Its protein is CASSEGRQAYGYTF. This sequence joins TRBV7-9 and TRBJ1-2; TRBD1 is a possible D gene (6 bases). Germline assignment: CDR1 SEHNR and CDR2 FQNEAQ (reference sequence). V lost 5 bases to trimming and J lost 8 bases, with 18 bases between them. This CDR3 has 14 residues.